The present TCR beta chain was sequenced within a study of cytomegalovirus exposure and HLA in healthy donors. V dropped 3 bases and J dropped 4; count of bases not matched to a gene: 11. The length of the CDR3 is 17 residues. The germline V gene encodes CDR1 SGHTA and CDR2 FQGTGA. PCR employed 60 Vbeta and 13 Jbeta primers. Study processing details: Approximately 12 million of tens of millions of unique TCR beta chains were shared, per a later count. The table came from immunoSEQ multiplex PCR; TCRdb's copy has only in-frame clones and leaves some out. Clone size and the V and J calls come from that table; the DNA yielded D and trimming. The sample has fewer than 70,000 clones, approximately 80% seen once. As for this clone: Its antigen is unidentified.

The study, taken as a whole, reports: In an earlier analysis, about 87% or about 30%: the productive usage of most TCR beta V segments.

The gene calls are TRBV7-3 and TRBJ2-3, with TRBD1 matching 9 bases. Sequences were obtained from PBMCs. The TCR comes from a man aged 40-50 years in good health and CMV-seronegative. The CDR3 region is CASSFVSSTGGADTQYF. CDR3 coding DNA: TGTGCCAGCAGCTTCGTCTCGTCGACAGGGGGTGCAGATACGCAGTATTTT.